This TCR beta chain was profiled in a study of blood T cells in healthy people across ages. There are 17 residues in the CDR3. V lost 5 bases and J lost 3; bases outside the gene matches: 14. CDR1 and CDR2 (germline): MNHEY, SVGEGT. This clonotype showed up just a few times. Sample-barcoded 5' priming and a J-beta primer mix drove a second PCR of roughly 6 to 12 cycles. TCRdb fed the 5' RACE reads into MiXCR, producing one record per CDR3 protein. The repertoire holds approximately 800,000 distinct CDR3 sequences, with around 34% as singletons. The chain joins TRBV6-2 or TRBV6-3 to TRBJ1-2; 8 nucleotides match TRBD1. The sequenced material came from blood. The origin of this receptor is a man younger than 35 in good health. CDR3 protein: CASSPGMILDRDYGYTF. CDR3 in DNA: TGTGCCAGCAGTCCCGGGATGATCTTGGACAGGGACTATGGCTACACCTTC.